The T cell receptor (beta chain) described here comes from a study of T cell responses to AZD1222 COVID-19 vaccine. This clone has more than one count but fewer than ten. Its target is unknown. Germline assignment: CDR1 PRHDT and CDR2 FYEKMQ (reference sequence). The CDR3 has 17 residues. With V trimmed by 5 bases and J by 4 bases, 13 bases remained unmatched. General observations from the study: CD4 TCRs associated with vaccination spanned spike, dominating at 160-218 and 743-854. Baseline serostatus was positive in only six AZD1222 recipients. Females outnumbered males among donors, who were mostly white British; clonal diversity was possibly underestimated.

The repertoire was sequenced with immunoSEQ multiplex PCR; TCRdb's copy has only in-frame clones and lacks some. This sample has roughly 67,000 clones, with 88% found just once. The J gene is TRBJ2-1, the V gene TRBV13; 8 nucleotides align to TRBD1. The sequencing used peripheral blood, collected on day 0 of AZD1222 vaccination. This TCR came from an adult in good health. The CDR3 spells CASSPPRTGRIYNEQFF. Written as DNA, the CDR3 is TGTGCCAGCAGCCCACCGAGGACAGGGAGGATATACAATGAGCAGTTCTTC.